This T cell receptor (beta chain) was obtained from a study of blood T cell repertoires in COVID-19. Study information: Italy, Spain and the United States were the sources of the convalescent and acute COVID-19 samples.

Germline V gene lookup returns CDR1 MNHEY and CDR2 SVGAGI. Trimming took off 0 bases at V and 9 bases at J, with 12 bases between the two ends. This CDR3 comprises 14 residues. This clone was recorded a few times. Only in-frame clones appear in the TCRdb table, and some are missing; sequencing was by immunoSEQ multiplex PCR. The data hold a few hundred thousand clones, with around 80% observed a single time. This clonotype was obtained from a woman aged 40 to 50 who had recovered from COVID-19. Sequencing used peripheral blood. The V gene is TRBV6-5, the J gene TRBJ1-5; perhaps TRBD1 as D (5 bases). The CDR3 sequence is CASSYSIGQGPQHF. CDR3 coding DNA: TGTGCCAGCAGTTACTCGATAGGCCAGGGGCCCCAGCATTTT.